This T cell receptor beta chain was recovered during a study of cytomegalovirus exposure and HLA in healthy donors (dated by TCRdb to 2016 to 2017). About the investigation overall: According to an earlier analysis of around 600 of the donors, roughly 180 million T cells yielded over 90 million unique TCR beta sequences and around 300 Gb of sequence data. Of the 398 genotyped donors, approximately 83% fell in the genetic ancestry cluster associated with self-reported Caucasian donors. Every discovery cohort repertoire had been produced on one sequencing platform. Donor age, sex, ethnicity and CMV serostatus were compiled alongside the repertoire data. To predict cytomegalovirus infection status, the study combined high-throughput TCR immunosequencing, statistical association of individual TCRs with disease status, and machine learning. In an earlier analysis of around 540 of the donors, high-throughput TCR beta sequencing was used to judge whether each TCR beta V gene segment behaved as functional or pseudogenic. A separate validation cohort of some 130 different subjects was used in addition to the roughly 670-subject first cohort. Using immunosequencing, the study profiled T cell repertoires from about 650 subjects and related those repertoires to cytomegalovirus serostatus. Among some 400 genotyped donors of the cohort, an average of approximately 240,000 unique TCR beta nucleotide sequences were sequenced per donor, around 18% of them non-productive. An early release covering about 600 HLA-typed donors comprised approximately 290 gigabases of sequencing data and some 79 million unique TCR sequences. A later genetic analysis took genome-wide SNP genotypes for about three fifths of the 666 donors and used that subset as a discovery cohort. To study patterns of TCR occurrence, a later analysis re-analyzed previously published TCR beta repertoires from just over 650 donors and added high-resolution HLA genotyping. Both class I and class II loci were covered by HLA typing, at four-digit resolution. Rather than drawing on any new phenotypic data, the later analysis identified candidate immune exposures from TCR beta sequences and the way those sequences occurred across donors. The aim of the study was to test whether cataloging public T cell receptors could identify signatures of past pathogen exposure. The number of donors typed differed by locus, with roughly 620-630 for A, B, C, DRB1 and DQB1, about 500 for DQA1, 606 for DPA1, and 472 for DPB1. Because of strong linkage in the cohort, 5 or 6 DR-DQ haplotypes were treated as single units for association and clustering. What the authors observed across the whole study: This cohort had only TCR beta chains sequenced, and the lack of alpha or paired-chain data limited which features could be detected. Strong co-occurrence of HLA alleles, especially DR and DQ, made assigning TCR associations to individual alleles difficult. The presence/absence analyses assumed that sequencing depth was roughly uniform across donors, and that assumption may not be true. According to a later analysis, parvovirus B19, influenza, CMV and Epstein-Barr virus appeared linked to several top co-occurrence clusters. In an earlier analysis of some 550 of the donors, most TCR beta V segments were observed in productive rearrangements about 87% or about 30% of the time, broadly matching IMGT annotations. Because HLA typing was unavailable for some donors at each locus, only the typed subset was used in association tests. The study listed around 160 TCR beta chains as associated with cytomegalovirus. In a later analysis, most CMV-associated TCR beta chains were found to appear HLA-restricted, with HLA associations seemingly driven largely by CMV exposure. An association between a missense DCLRE1C variant and V-gene and J-gene trimming of TCR beta chains was found in a later genetic analysis and replicated in an independent cohort. A later genetic analysis reported fewer N-insertions in productive TCRs among donors in an Asian-associated ancestry cluster than the roughly 700-donor mean. The earlier analysis of 587 of the donors excluded seventeen rarely observed V segments, including chromosome 9 orphons, because counts were too low. A later analysis found that HLA-associated TCR beta chains were more clonally expanded and had lower generation probabilities than equally common non-associated chains. Cytomegalovirus status was reported to be diagnosed by the classifier with high specificity and sensitivity in both the original and validation cohorts. A further reported finding was that TCR beta sequences accurately predicted the HLA-A and HLA-B alleles for most subjects in the first cohort. Some IMGT-functional V segments, including TRBV6-2 and TRBV6-3, could not be distinguished by the 87-base-pair reads and were therefore excluded. According to a later analysis, TCR association rates differed among HLA loci, with DRB1 alleles showing the most associated TCRs and HLA-C alleles showing the fewest. Linkage disequilibrium might explain the correlated functional status among segregating V segments, but an unknown experimental factor could not be ruled out. It was suggested by the authors that the approach could potentially be generalized to other disease states and immunological phenotypes. At a false discovery rate of 0.05, a later analysis linked 15,000 to 20,000 TCR beta sequences to specific HLA alleles. The only immune exposure information available for the cohort was CMV serostatus. A few of the identified cytomegalovirus-associated TCR beta chains were confirmed in vitro to be specific for cytomegalovirus antigens. A group of highly shared sequence variants was considered likely to be a technical artifact of the sequencing pipeline. Across donors, most TCR sequences were observed very rarely, whereas some public TCRs were present in many individuals.

Cut back by 6 bases and 2 bases, the V and J ends lie 15 bases apart. The CDR3 runs 14 amino acids, cysteine and phenylalanine included. Solely the CDR3 DNA is kept, with 42 bases framed from the first base. According to the germline V gene, CDR1 reads SQVTM and CDR2 reads ANQGSEA. Concerning this clone itself: Its cognate antigen has yet to be identified. No per-base quality is available; no much larger clone lies one base away.

The cohort consisted of 600 to 700 healthy bone marrow donors. At the time of sampling, every cohort member was nominally healthy, though immune exposures that went unrecorded were likely present. The donor was CMV seropositive and was included in the group of some 290 seropositive cohort members. Every donor gave a peripheral blood sample, and the peripheral blood mononuclear cells from that sample were used for TCR beta sequencing. Genomic DNA extraction from the blood cell samples was performed with the Qiagen DNeasy Blood Extraction Kit. Libraries were prepared through the immunoSEQ multiplex PCR assay. For the multiplex PCR, a mixture combining 60 forward primers for TCR Vbeta segments and 13 reverse primers for TCR Jbeta segments was used. Amplification of the CDR3 region of rearranged TCR beta genes was performed with a multiplex PCR assay on genomic DNA. On the Illumina HiSeq System, the amplified TCR beta libraries were sequenced as 87-base-pair reads. As for the original processing: A later analysis tallied about 77 million unique TCR beta chains across the 700 or so repertoires, and roughly 11 million of those chains were shared by two or more donors. A nearest-neighbor algorithm error-corrected the raw reads and collapsed the reads into unique sequences, merging closely related sequences to remove PCR and sequencing errors. Alignment of CDR3 sequences to IMGT reference sequences was used to assign V, D and J gene segments. For a sequence to be retained, a match of at least six nucleotides was required to both a V gene segment and a J gene segment. Rearrangements were classified as productive when the CDR3 lacked stop codons and remained in frame with V and J, and all other rearrangements were classified as non-productive. CDR3 was defined according to IMGT convention as the region running from the second conserved V-encoded cysteine to the conserved J-encoded phenylalanine. The earlier analysis of 587 of the donors excluded sequences that lacked an unambiguous match to a single V gene segment. In an earlier analysis of several hundred of the donors, V segments were called functional above 56.7% productive rearrangements and were called segregating when the between-donor standard deviation exceeded 5%. A statistical classification framework was built to diagnose cytomegalovirus status from the catalog of TCR beta chain sequences. V and J gene assignment, in a later analysis, came from comparing TCR nucleotide sequences with IMGT/GENE-DB human TR gene sequences. In a later analysis, CDR3 sequences and most-parsimonious VDJ recombination scenarios were assigned using the TCRdist pipeline. In a later analysis, every TCR beta chain was defined by the combination of its CDR3 amino acid sequence and its V-gene family, and reads without a unique V-gene family were dropped. To address suspected cross-contamination and a sequencing artifact, a later analysis removed a few hundred highly shared, low-generation-probability nucleotide sequences. A later analysis calculated a clonal expansion index for each public chain from normalized within-repertoire ranks of inferred template counts. Generation probabilities in a later analysis came from a VDJ recombination model fitted to out-of-frame rearrangements, and those results were checked against IGoR. Hypergeometric tests were used in a later analysis to score TCR-TCR, TCR-HLA and TCR-CMV co-occurrence, with a repertoire-size bias correction applied to the TCR pairs. False discovery rates were estimated in a later analysis by permuting HLA or CMV assignments 20 times. In a later analysis, co-occurring TCRs were grouped with DBSCAN, and TCRdist sequence similarity was added when clustering was performed within HLA-allele-positive subsets. For co-occurrence clustering, repertoires with fewer than 30,000 or more than 120,000 public chains were excluded, along with 5 or 6 repertoires with anomalous nucleotide sharing. In TCRdb, the immuneACCESS table is reduced to in-frame sequences with V and J assigned. These tables do not hold every clone; where another copy was compared, an unresolved V gene accounts for under half, and the others remain unexplained. V and J calls plus clone size are reproduced from that table; the DNA served to infer D and trimming. For this sample there are 150,000 to 200,000 clones; around 80% appear just once. Clones ranked in the top ten supply approximately 1.2% of the sample.

This clonotype originated in a girl aged 2-15 years in good health and CMV-seropositive. Source material: PBMCs. This chain joins TRBV29-1 to TRBJ2-3; the D segment cannot be called with confidence. At the DNA level, the sequence is TGCAGCGTGCCAGCGAGAACCCCCACAGATACGCAGTATTTT. The resulting protein is CSVPARTPTDTQYF.